Sequencing of this TCR beta chain was carried out in a study of Graves' ophthalmopathy and Graves' hyperthyroidism. Ineligible for inclusion were patients with other autoimmune diseases, uncontrolled infections, pregnancy or lactation. Germline V gene data show CDR1 as MGHDK and CDR2 as SYGVNS. With V trimmed by 8 bases and J by 5 bases, 12 bases remained unmatched. This CDR3 spans 14 amino acids. For repertoire sequencing, the TCR beta CDR3 regions were amplified from RNA transcripts. The authors performed first-round RT-PCR with HTBI primers and then a second-round multiplex PCR. TCRdb reprocessed the multiplex PCR reads with MiXCR, giving one entry per CDR3 protein. The data show some 750,000 distinct CDR3 sequences, 35% to 50% seen once.

The TCR originated in an adult man with Graves' ophthalmopathy. V and J are TRBV25-1 and TRBJ2-7, with 7 bases matching TRBD1. Input material: peripheral blood. As DNA, the CDR3 is TGTGCCAGCGTCCCAGACAGGGTTAAGAACGAGCAGTACTTC. Amino acid sequence: CASVPDRVKNEQYF.